Below are 6 T cell receptor beta chains sequenced from a single sample in a study of read filtering for tumor transcriptome and immune sequencing. This library used approximately 390 ng RNA and molecular barcoded adaptors spanning alpha/delta and beta/gamma chains. One entry per CDR3 protein results from TCRdb running MiXCR on the reads. Among tens of thousands of distinct CDR3 sequences, about 12% were seen once, and the ten largest hold approximately 14%. Material: a population of CD138-negative cells sorted from bone marrow. These TCRs come from a donor at least 40 years old with multiple myeloma.

Note on this clonotype: Only one base separates this from a far larger clonotype, so it likely reflects a read error. The genes are TRBV7-9 and TRBJ2-1; D not resolved. This CDR3 is built from 15 residues. Germline V lookup: CDR1 SEHNR, CDR2 FQNEAQ (reference sequence). V was cut by 3 bases and J by 4 bases, with 13 bases left in between. CDR3 region: CASSLVKGSYNEQFF. The DNA of the CDR3 is TGTGCCAGCAGCTTGGTAAAGGGAAGTTACAATGAGCAGTTCTTC.

This clonotype was observed many times. The rearrangement links TRBV19 to TRBJ2-1; D not certain. The CDR3 length is 15 residues. Per the germline V gene, CDR1 is LNHDA and CDR2 is SQIVND (reference sequence). The V gene lost 5 bases and the J gene lost 2 bases, with 13 bases spanning the gap. The CDR3 DNA follows: TGTGCCAGTAGTCTAAGCGCCAGCCCCTACAATGAGCAGTTCTTC. It translates to CASSLSASPYNEQFF.

This clonotype was found many times. The rearrangement links TRBV7-9 to TRBJ2-1; 7 positions agree with TRBD1. Germline V gene sequence: CDR1 SEHNR, CDR2 FQNEAQ (reference sequence). The CDR3 has 15 residues. Trimming at V came to 5 bases and at J to 6 bases, leaving 10 bases not matched to a gene. In DNA, the CDR3 is TGTGCCAGCAGCCCACTCAGACAGGGCCCCAATGAGCAGTTCTTC. The encoded protein is CASSPLRQGPNEQFF.

This clonotype was counted many times. The chain uses TRBV20-1 and TRBJ1-5, with a weak D call TRBD1 (5 bases). This CDR3 is 13 amino acids long. V gave up 3 bases and J gave up 2 bases, with 8 bases separating them. Germline values: CDR1 DFQATT, CDR2 SNEGSKA (reference sequence). The CDR3 DNA reads as TGCAGTGCTAGGATGACAGGCAATCAGCCCCAGCATTTT. Its translation: CSARMTGNQPQHF.

This chain links TRBV19 with TRBJ2-5; D might be TRBD1 (6 bases). The germline V gene has CDR1 LNHDA and CDR2 SQIVND (reference sequence). The V and J ends lost 1 base and 3 bases respectively, with 9 bases between them. The CDR3 sequence is 14 residues long. DNA for the CDR3: TGTGCCAGTAGTATAGGGAACAGGGAAGAGACCCAGTACTTC. Translated: CASSIGNREETQYF.

Of note for this clonotype: A much larger clonotype is one base distant, so this may be a read error. The conserved phenylalanine or tryptophan normally closing the CDR3 is absent here, so this likely arose from a read error. J is TRBJ2-2 and V is TRBV6-5; no definite D call. The CDR3 has 14 amino acids. Germline V gene sequence: CDR1 MNHEY, CDR2 SVGAGI. The V end was cut by 3 bases, the J end by 1 base, with 6 bases between. The CDR3 region is CASSYSVNTGELFL. In nucleotides, the CDR3 is TGTGCCAGCAGTTATTCAGTGAACACCGGGGAGCTGTTTCTT.